The rows below give T cell receptor beta chains drawn from one sample of a study of shared clonotypes between healthy human individuals. Some clones are missing from TCRdb's copy, which holds only in-frame ones; the method was immunoSEQ multiplex PCR. This sample has 1,500,000 or so clones, with around 97% found just once. Material: naive CD4+ T cells sorted from blood. These receptors originate from a man aged 25 to 40 in good health. CDR3s include the opening cysteine and the closing phenylalanine or tryptophan. D genes are given only for firm matches. Clone size is shown for a subset of rows, as once, few, many or a class of expanded clone.

v_gene,abundance,j_gene,d_gene,len,CDR3aa,CDR3nt
TRBV7-8,-,TRBJ2-7,TRBD1,15,CASSVRRDRTYEQYF,TGTGCCAGCAGCGTCCGCCGGGACAGAACCTACGAGCAGTACTTC
TRBV19,-,TRBJ2-7,TRBD1,14,CASSPTGTAYEQYF,TGTGCCAGTAGTCCTACCGGGACAGCGTACGAGCAGTACTTC
TRBV28,-,TRBJ2-1,-,13,CATLKSEPNEQFF,TGTGCCACCCTCAAGTCTGAGCCCAATGAGCAGTTCTTC
TRBV5-5,-,TRBJ2-1,TRBD1,14,CASSRGQGVDEQFF,TGTGCCAGCAGCCGAGGACAGGGGGTTGATGAGCAGTTCTTC
TRBV28,once,TRBJ2-2,-,14,CASGEQLNTGELFF,TGTGCCAGCGGCGAGCAGCTGAACACCGGGGAGCTGTTTTTT
TRBV19,-,TRBJ2-1,-,13,CASSLLRNNEQFF,TGTGCCAGTAGCCTACTCCGTAACAATGAGCAGTTCTTC
TRBV7-2,few,TRBJ1-2,TRBD1,18,CASSLGFVWTGNNYGYTF,TGTGCCAGCAGCTTAGGTTTCGTTTGGACAGGGAATAACTATGGCTACACCTTC
TRBV7-8,-,TRBJ2-1,-,13,CASSLGSYNEQFF,TGTGCCAGCAGCTTAGGATCCTACAATGAGCAGTTCTTC
TRBV27,-,TRBJ1-2,-,13,CASRSPGQRYYTF,TGTGCCAGCAGAAGCCCGGGCCAGAGGTACTACACCTTC
TRBV2,-,TRBJ2-3,-,12,CASSESSGTQYF,TGTGCCAGCAGTGAATCGAGTGGTACGCAGTATTTT
TRBV9,-,TRBJ2-1,TRBD2,14,CASSEPGLDGDRFF,TGTGCCAGCAGCGAACCGGGACTAGACGGCGATAGGTTCTTC
TRBV7-6,-,TRBJ2-5,TRBD2,16,CASSLFPGGGQETQYF,TGTGCCAGCAGCTTATTTCCGGGGGGGGGCCAAGAGACCCAGTACTTC
TRBV7-9,-,TRBJ2-7,-,16,CASSLMGALPEYEQYF,TGTGCCAGCAGCTTAATGGGGGCCCTACCCGAATACGAGCAGTACTTC
TRBV28,-,TRBJ1-1,-,12,CASSLPFSEAFF,TGTGCCAGCAGCCTCCCGTTCTCTGAAGCTTTCTTT
TRBV7-9,-,TRBJ2-7,-,16,CASSPPRRLSPYEQYF,TGTGCCAGCAGCCCCCCCCGCAGGCTATCACCCTACGAGCAGTACTTC
TRBV5-1,-,TRBJ2-2,-,17,CASSLFTGGRRTGELFF,TGCGCCAGCAGCTTGTTTACTGGCGGAAGGAGGACCGGGGAGCTGTTTTTT
TRBV28,-,TRBJ1-1,TRBD1,16,CASSWPGQGPGTEAFF,TGTGCCAGCAGTTGGCCCGGACAGGGGCCAGGCACTGAAGCTTTCTTT
TRBV5-6,once,TRBJ1-1,-,12,CASSNWEGEAFF,TGTGCCAGCAGCAATTGGGAGGGTGAAGCTTTCTTT
TRBV7-8,-,TRBJ1-2,-,14,CASSYSGGNYGYTF,TGTGCCAGCAGCTACTCGGGGGGAAACTATGGCTACACCTTC
TRBV19,-,TRBJ1-5,TRBD1,16,CASRTQGQGSNQPQHF,TGTGCCAGTAGAACCCAGGGACAGGGAAGCAATCAGCCCCAGCATTTT
TRBV7-6,-,TRBJ2-3,TRBD2,16,CASSLGSGSGTDTQYF,TGTGCCAGCAGCTTAGGTAGCGGGAGTGGTACAGATACGCAGTATTTT
TRBV9,-,TRBJ2-3,TRBD2,16,CASSVKKREGTDTQYF,TGTGCCAGCAGCGTAAAAAAGCGGGAAGGCACAGATACGCAGTATTTT
TRBV27,-,TRBJ2-1,-,18,CASSNVGPTGPRGPGQFF,TGTGCCAGCAGTAACGTTGGACCGACAGGCCCCCGGGGGCCGGGGCAGTTCTTC
TRBV6-1,-,TRBJ2-5,TRBD1,13,CASSRNRGETQYF,TGTGCCAGCAGTCGGAACAGGGGCGAGACCCAGTACTTC
TRBV2,-,TRBJ2-1,-,11,CASTEYNEQFF,TGTGCCAGCACTGAATACAATGAGCAGTTCTTC
TRBV5-1,few,TRBJ2-7,-,14,CASSLESGLYEQYF,TGCGCCAGCAGCTTGGAGTCGGGACTCTACGAGCAGTACTTC
TRBV5-4,-,TRBJ2-2,TRBD1,18,CASSLVVWDSYGTGELFF,TGTGCCAGCAGCTTGGTTGTGTGGGACAGTTATGGGACCGGGGAGCTGTTTTTT
TRBV7-2,-,TRBJ2-1,TRBD1,13,CASSLVGTVEQFF,TGTGCCAGCAGCTTAGTTGGGACAGTCGAGCAGTTCTTC
TRBV29-1,once,TRBJ2-7,TRBD2,13,CSVRAGGPDEQYF,TGCAGCGTAAGAGCGGGAGGGCCTGACGAGCAGTACTTC
TRBV2,-,TRBJ2-5,-,14,CASSGKQFQETQYF,TGTGCCAGCAGTGGAAAGCAGTTCCAAGAGACCCAGTACTTC
TRBV30,-,TRBJ2-3,-,15,CAWVRFGSRTDTQYF,TGTGCCTGGGTTCGTTTCGGGAGTAGGACAGATACGCAGTATTTT
TRBV14,once,TRBJ2-2,-,18,CASSQDRGAFAGTGELFF,TGTGCCAGCAGCCAAGATCGAGGAGCTTTTGCGGGCACCGGGGAGCTGTTTTTT
TRBV5-4,-,TRBJ1-3,-,14,CASSSDSSGNTIYF,TGTGCCAGCAGCTCGGACAGTTCTGGAAACACCATATATTTT
TRBV2,once,TRBJ2-1,TRBD2,16,CASSEALAGAYNEQFF,TGTGCCAGCAGTGAAGCATTAGCGGGAGCCTACAATGAGCAGTTCTTC
TRBV5-4,-,TRBJ2-1,TRBD2,16,CASSPGTRDGNNEQFF,TGTGCCAGCAGCCCCGGGACTAGGGACGGGAACAATGAGCAGTTCTTC
TRBV18,-,TRBJ2-3,TRBD2,15,CASSPLAGDTDTQYF,TGTGCCAGCTCACCACTAGCGGGAGATACAGATACGCAGTATTTT
TRBV5-1,-,TRBJ1-2,-,13,CASSLGQADGYTF,TGCGCCAGCAGCTTGGGCCAGGCGGATGGCTACACCTTC
TRBV4-3,-,TRBJ2-1,TRBD2,18,CASSRGASGRGTDNEQFF,TGCGCCAGCAGCCGAGGGGCTAGCGGGAGGGGGACCGACAATGAGCAGTTCTTC
TRBV7-9,-,TRBJ1-2,-,12,CASSLSHYGYTF,TGTGCCAGCAGCTTAAGCCACTATGGCTACACCTTC
TRBV12-1,-,TRBJ1-5,-,16,CASSFVVGQGAQPQHF,-
TRBV7-9,-,TRBJ1-2,-,13,CASSATGLDGYTF,TGTGCCAGCAGCGCTACAGGGTTAGATGGCTACACCTTC
TRBV19,once,TRBJ1-5,-,14,CASSIEGWDQPQHF,TGTGCCAGTAGTATAGAAGGTTGGGATCAGCCCCAGCATTTT
TRBV2,-,TRBJ2-5,-,16,CASSEAGGAPRETQYF,TGTGCCAGCAGTGAAGCGGGTGGCGCCCCAAGGGAGACCCAGTACTTC
TRBV27,-,TRBJ2-3,TRBD2,16,CASSLVAGATTDTQYF,TGTGCCAGCAGTTTGGTGGCGGGAGCGACCACAGATACGCAGTATTTT
TRBV10-3,-,TRBJ2-3,-,13,CAIQLARADTQYF,TGTGCCATCCAATTGGCTAGAGCAGATACGCAGTATTTT
TRBV6-1,once,TRBJ1-1,-,15,CASLDWGGPDTEAFF,TGTGCCAGCCTAGACTGGGGGGGGCCGGACACTGAAGCTTTCTTT
TRBV11-1,-,TRBJ2-7,-,15,CASSLDRHPGDEQYF,TGTGCCAGCAGCTTAGATCGGCACCCAGGAGACGAGCAGTACTTC